The next 10 T cell receptor beta chains were all read from a single sample in a study of CD8+CD57+ T cells in acquired aplastic anemia. CDR3 and TCR beta VDJ profiling relied on genomic DNA as the template. TCRdb processed the reads anew with MiXCR; each CDR3 protein has one entry. The sample consists of around 430,000 distinct CDR3 sequences, approximately 32% of them appearing once. By flow cytometry, patients selected for sequencing had shown an expansion of CD8+CD57+ cells. Sequencing was performed on sorted CD4+, CD8+, or CD8+CD57+ T cells (not recorded which) from PBMCs. The source is a human donor with aplastic anemia.

Many counts were recorded for this clonotype. The chain links TRBV6-1 to TRBJ2-7; 7 positions match TRBD2. Germline CDR1 MNHNS, CDR2 SASEGT. The CDR3 is made up of 13 amino acids. V lost 6 bases, J lost 3 bases, and 5 bases stayed unmatched. The DNA of the CDR3 is TGTGCCAGCAGCCGCGGGACTAACTACGAGCAGTACTTC. Translated: CASSRGTNYEQYF.

This sequence joins TRBV3-1 and TRBJ1-3, with D hard to call. Germline V lookup: CDR1 LGHDT, CDR2 YNNKEL (reference sequence). V lost 4 bases and J 8 bases, leaving 21 bases between the germline ends. The CDR3 length is 16 residues. The CDR3 loop reads CASSPRHRTPWDTIYF. CDR3 DNA: TGTGCCAGCAGCCCTCGCCACCGGACTCCCTGGGACACCATATATTTT. Using reference TRBV3-1 and TRBJ1-3 for the parts outside the CDR3, the full variable domain is DTAVSQTPKYLVTQMGNDKSIKCEQNLGHDTMYWYKQDSKKFLKIMFSYNNKELIINETVPNRFSPKSPDKAHLNLHINSLELGDSAVYFCASSPRHRTPWDTIYFGEGSWLTVV.

Remarks on this clonotype: The conserved closing phenylalanine or tryptophan is absent in this CDR3, likely reflecting a read error. V is TRBV20-1 and J is TRBJ1-5, with 8 bases aligning to TRBD1. CDR3 length: 15 residues. With 1 base clipped from V and 2 bases from J, the junction kept 4 bases outside the gene matches. Germline CDR1 DFQATT, CDR2 SNEGSKA (reference sequence). The CDR3 region is CSARGGTGGNQPQHS. The CDR3 bases are TGCAGTGCTAGAGGCGGGACAGGTGGCAATCAGCCCCAGCATTCT.

This clonotype was counted a few times. The V gene is TRBV20-1, the J gene TRBJ1-5; TRBD1 matches 9 bases. The junction had 1 base not matched to a gene; V was cut back by 8 bases and J by 2 bases. This CDR3 comprises 12 residues. Germline V lookup: CDR1 DFQATT, CDR2 SNEGSKA (reference sequence). The CDR3, as DNA: TGCAGTACAGGGGGCGGCAATCAGCCCCAGCATTTT. It translates to CSTGGGNQPQHF.

This clonotype has a count of ten or more. V gene TRBV14 combines with J gene TRBJ2-7, with D uncertain. Trimming left V 4 bases short and J 1 base short, with 8 bases between. The CDR3 length is 13 residues. The germline V gene has CDR1 SGHDN and CDR2 FVKESK. CDR3 region: CASSLPNSYEQYF. CDR3 bases: TGTGCCAGCAGCCTACCAAATTCCTACGAGCAGTACTTC.

The J gene is TRBJ1-2, the V gene TRBV3-1; possible D gene TRBD1, 5 bases. This CDR3 region has 12 residues. The germline gives CDR1 LGHDT, CDR2 YNNKEL (reference sequence). V was trimmed by 5 bases and J by 8 bases, leaving 12 bases between them. CDR3 in amino acids: CASSSRGAGYTF. Written as DNA, the CDR3 is TGTGCCAGCAGCTCTCGCGGGGCGGGCTACACCTTC.

The V and J genes are TRBV4-2 and TRBJ1-1; maybe TRBD1 (5 bases). Germline CDR1 and CDR2: LGHNA and YNFKEQ. There are 15 residues in the CDR3. Trimming shortened V by 3 bases and J by 2 bases, and 13 bases separated the two germline ends. In nucleotides, the CDR3 is TGTGCCAGCAGCCAGATGGGACGGATAAACACTGAAGCTTTCTTT. The encoded protein is CASSQMGRINTEAFF.

This clonotype was detected a few times. The V and J genes are TRBV12-3 or TRBV12-4 and TRBJ2-3; perhaps TRBD2 as D (6 bases). The ends were cut back, 3 bases at V and 3 bases at J, with 10 bases in the middle. This CDR3 is built from 14 residues. The CDR3 spells CASSFGSWTDTQYF. DNA for the CDR3: TGTGCCAGCAGTTTCGGGAGTTGGACAGATACGCAGTATTTT.

This clonotype was counted between two and nine times. The rearrangement joins TRBV7-2 to TRBJ2-7; TRBD1 might be the D (5 bases). This CDR3 has 15 residues. Germline CDR1 SGHTA, CDR2 FQGNSA. Trimming took off 1 base at V and 0 bases at J, with 10 bases between the two ends. The CDR3 nucleotides read TGTGCCAGCAGCTTAGAGTCAGGGCGCTCCTACGAGCAGTACTTC. Encoded protein: CASSLESGRSYEQYF.

This clonotype has more than one count but fewer than ten. The chain has TRBV20-1 and TRBJ2-7; D is possibly TRBD2 (5 bases). Germline V gene sequence: CDR1 DFQATT, CDR2 SNEGSKA (reference sequence). Trimming removed 0 bases at V and 3 bases at J, with 15 bases between. The CDR3 is made up of 15 amino acids. The CDR3 nucleotides are TGCAGTGCTAGAGATCCCAGGAGAGCGGACTACGAGCAGTACTTC. Its protein product is CSARDPRRADYEQYF.